The next 24 T cell receptor beta chains were all read from a single sample in a study of T cells in Graves' hyperthyroidism and ophthalmopathy. It was RNA transcripts that yielded the amplified TCR beta CDR3 regions. TCR CDR3 regions were first amplified by RT-PCR with HTBI primers. TCRdb analysed the multiplex PCR reads with MiXCR anew, one entry per CDR3 protein. The sample carries 300,000 to 400,000 distinct CDR3 sequences, less than 20% recorded once. Sequencing was carried out using blood. These receptor sequences come from a man younger than 30 with Graves' ophthalmopathy.

The J gene is TRBJ2-7, the V gene TRBV3-1, with TRBD2 as a possible D gene (5 bases). V lost 4 bases and J 2 bases, leaving 15 bases between the germline ends. Germline CDR1 and CDR2: LGHDT and YNNKEL (reference sequence). The CDR3 length is 15 residues. The CDR3 protein is CASSPAAAPAYEQYF. CDR3 DNA sequence: TGTGCCAGCAGCCCAGCGGCAGCACCCGCCTACGAGCAGTACTTC.

V gene TRBV5-6 combines with J gene TRBJ2-1; TRBD2 is a possible D gene (7 bases). Trimming shortened V by 1 base and J by 15 bases, and 17 bases separated the two germline ends. This CDR3 comprises 13 residues. Germline V gives CDR1 SGHDT, CDR2 YYEEEE. The CDR3 nucleotides are TGTGCCAGCAGCTTGCGGGCGGGGGCCCTGGGGTTCTTC. Protein sequence: CASSLRAGALGFF.

This clonotype has a handful of counts. V and J are TRBV7-6 and TRBJ2-2; D not resolved. Germline V CDR1 and CDR2: SGHVS, FNYEAQ. V lost 0 bases and J lost 0, with 11 bases in between. The CDR3 consists of 17 residues. CDR3 nucleotide sequence: TGTGCCAGCAGCTTAGCGCCACGAGCCTCGAACACCGGGGAGCTGTTTTTT. Translation: CASSLAPRASNTGELFF.

This chain links TRBV18 with TRBJ2-1, with 12 bases matching TRBD1. There are 17 residues in the CDR3. With V trimmed by 3 bases and J by 6 bases, 9 bases remained unmatched. Per germline, CDR1 KGHSH and CDR2 LQKENI. CDR3 residues: CASSPDTGTGGFNEQFF. CDR3 DNA sequence: TGTGCCAGCTCACCTGACACCGGGACAGGGGGCTTCAATGAGCAGTTCTTC.

The genes are TRBV9 and TRBJ2-7, with D unresolved. Germline CDR1 SGDLS, CDR2 YYNGEE. The CDR3 length is 15 residues. The V end was cut by 0 bases, the J end by 2 bases, with 12 bases between. The CDR3 spells CASSVGQAFTYEQYF. CDR3 coding DNA: TGTGCCAGCAGCGTAGGGCAAGCTTTTACCTACGAGCAGTACTTC.

This clonotype was seen repeatedly, ten times or more. The V call is TRBV11-1, the J call TRBJ2-5; TRBD2 agrees at 10 bases. Germline assignment: CDR1 SGHAT and CDR2 FQDESV (reference sequence). V lost 7 bases and J lost 2; bases outside the gene matches: 7. The CDR3 runs 15 residues. CDR3 region: CASTPTSGQQETQYF. CDR3 nucleotides: TGTGCCAGCACCCCGACTAGCGGGCAACAAGAGACCCAGTACTTC.

This clonotype was recorded many times. The V and J genes are TRBV11-2 and TRBJ2-5, with a possible D match to TRBD1 (5 bases). CDR3 length: 17 residues. Deletions cut 1 base from V and 0 bases from J, with 15 bases between. Germline CDR1 reads SGHAT; CDR2 reads FQNNGV. CDR3 nucleotides: TGTGCCAGCAGCTTAGTCAGGGCAGGCCTGTACCAAGAGACCCAGTACTTC. Residues: CASSLVRAGLYQETQYF.

This clonotype was observed many times. This sequence joins TRBV6-1 and TRBJ1-5; TRBD1 matches at 10 bases. Germline loops: CDR1 MNHNS, CDR2 SASEGT. V lost 6 bases and J lost 7; bases outside the gene matches: 9. The CDR3 length is 15 residues. The CDR3, as DNA: TGTGCCAGCAGACACGGACAGGGGGGCGGGCAGCCCCAGCATTTT. Translating it yields CASRHGQGGGQPQHF.

This clonotype was found many times. This chain connects TRBV2 to TRBJ2-3; 16 bases line up with TRBD2. The CDR3 has 18 amino acids. Germline CDR1 reads SNHLY; CDR2 reads FYNNEI. Trimming removed 7 bases from V and 0 bases from J; junction bases left unmatched: 7. The CDR3 coding sequence is TGTGCCAGCACGGGACTAGCGGGGGGGCAGGCTAGCACAGATACGCAGTATTTT. As protein: CASTGLAGGQASTDTQYF.

This clonotype has ten or more counts. The rearrangement links TRBV2 to TRBJ2-7; D remains unclear. V lost 6 bases and J 7 bases, leaving 13 bases between the germline ends. Germline V gene sequence: CDR1 SNHLY, CDR2 FYNNEI. The CDR3 extends over 12 amino acids. The CDR3 coding sequence is TGTGCCAGCAGCCCCGAGAAGGCAGAGCAGTACTTC. It translates to CASSPEKAEQYF.

J is TRBJ1-5 and V is TRBV10-3; no firm D call. Germline assignment: CDR1 ENHRY and CDR2 SYGVKD. The CDR3 contains 13 residues. Trimming shortened V by 8 bases and J by 0 bases, and 8 bases separated the two germline ends. The CDR3 protein is CAIGENSNQPQHF. In nucleotides, the CDR3 is TGTGCCATCGGGGAAAATAGCAATCAGCCCCAGCATTTT.

This clonotype was seen repeatedly, ten times or more. The J gene is TRBJ2-7, the V gene TRBV5-1; D unclear. The CDR3 length is 15 residues. V was shortened by 3 bases and J by 0 bases, with 13 bases between the two germline ends. The germline V gene has CDR1 SGHRS and CDR2 YFSETQ. The CDR3 reads CASSSIVGISYEQYF. The DNA of the CDR3 is TGCGCCAGCAGCTCGATCGTGGGGATCTCCTACGAGCAGTACTTC.

V gene TRBV4-2 combines with J gene TRBJ2-3; TRBD2 agrees at 12 bases. Trimming cost V 0 bases and J 3 bases; bases outside gene matches: 4. This CDR3 region has 17 residues. Germline assignment: CDR1 LGHNA and CDR2 YNFKEQ. The CDR3 reads CASSQDPSGGATDTQYF. Written as DNA, the CDR3 is TGTGCCAGCAGCCAAGATCCTAGCGGGGGGGCAACAGATACGCAGTATTTT.

Ten or more counts support this clonotype. The chain uses TRBV5-1 and TRBJ1-2; D gene uncertain. This CDR3 has 12 amino acids. V was cut by 5 bases and J by 3 bases, with 8 bases left in between. CDR1 SGHRS and CDR2 YFSETQ come from the germline V gene. CDR3 DNA sequence: TGCGCCAGCAGGCAGGAGGACTATGGCTACACCTTC. Protein product: CASRQEDYGYTF.

This clonotype was recorded many times. The rearrangement uses TRBV11-2 and TRBJ2-1; 7 nucleotides match TRBD1. The CDR3 is 15 residues long. Germline V gene lookup returns CDR1 SGHAT and CDR2 FQNNGV. V gave up 0 bases and J gave up 3 bases; unmatched junction bases: 2. In DNA form, the CDR3 reads TGTGCCAGCAGCTTAGACGCAGGGGGCTACAATGAGCAGTTCTTC. It is translated as CASSLDAGGYNEQFF.

This sequence joins TRBV28 and TRBJ1-3; D might be TRBD1 (6 bases). The V end lost 5 bases, the J end lost 3 bases, and 17 bases lay between the germline ends. The CDR3 extends over 16 amino acids. In germline, CDR1 is MDHEN, CDR2 SYDVKM. CDR3 sequence reads: CASSPQGSGHGNTIYF. The CDR3 DNA is TGTGCCAGCAGTCCCCAGGGGTCGGGCCATGGAAACACCATATATTTT.

The rearrangement joins TRBV11-3 to TRBJ2-1; TRBD2 might be the D (5 bases). Germline V gene lookup returns CDR1 SGHNT and CDR2 YENEEA. V was cut by 3 bases and J by 6 bases, with 9 bases left in between. CDR3 length: 13 amino acids. The CDR3 DNA is TGTGCCAGCAGCTTGGCGGGCGTCAATGAGCAGTTCTTC. Its translation is CASSLAGVNEQFF.

This clonotype was detected only a few times. The rearrangement links TRBV20-1 to TRBJ2-7; the match to TRBD2 covers 11 bases. This CDR3 has 12 amino acids. V lost 5 bases, J lost 5 bases, and 2 bases stayed unmatched. The V gene's germline CDR1 is DFQATT and CDR2 SNEGSKA (reference sequence). In DNA, the CDR3 is TGCAGTGCTGGACTAGCGGGCCACGAGCAGTACTTC. Protein sequence: CSAGLAGHEQYF.

This clonotype occurred a few times. The V call is TRBV7-2, the J call TRBJ2-2; D possibly uses TRBD1 or TRBD2 (5 bases each). Trimming stripped 8 bases from V and 5 bases from J, with 12 bases between. Germline CDR1 SGHTA, CDR2 FQGNSA. The CDR3 spans 13 residues. CDR3 loop: CASAPGPTGELFF. The CDR3, as DNA: TGTGCCAGCGCCCCGGGACCAACCGGGGAGCTGTTTTTT.

With respect to this clonotype: A much bigger clone sits one base away, suggesting this may be a read error. The genes are TRBV12-3 or TRBV12-4 and TRBJ2-1; a possible D gene is TRBD1 (7 bases). CDR3 length: 15 residues. CDR3 coding DNA: TGTACCAGCAGTTTAGCGGACAGGTCCTACAATGAGCAGTTCTTC. As protein: CTSSLADRSYNEQFF.

This clonotype was observed many times. The chain employs TRBV20-1 and TRBJ2-1; the match to TRBD2 covers 9 bases. Germline V gives CDR1 DFQATT, CDR2 SNEGSKA (reference sequence). J was trimmed by 7 bases and V by 5 bases; bases with no gene match: 12. There are 15 residues in the CDR3. This chain's CDR3 is CSAPLGGGAWNEQFF. The CDR3 nucleotides read TGCAGTGCTCCTCTGGGCGGGGGGGCCTGGAATGAGCAGTTCTTC.

This clonotype was counted a few times. The chain employs TRBV4-1 and TRBJ1-1; TRBD1 agrees at 9 bases. The J segment lost 5 bases and the V segment lost 3 bases, leaving 7 bases of the junction unmatched. Germline CDR1 is MGHRA and CDR2 is YSYEKL. This CDR3 has 15 residues. The CDR3 is CASSQVTGGRTEAFF. CDR3 DNA: TGCGCCAGCAGCCAGGTAACAGGGGGCAGGACTGAAGCTTTCTTT.

On this clonotype: Possible read error: a much larger clone is one base away. The chain joins TRBV3-1 to TRBJ2-7; possible D gene TRBD2, 6 bases. The V and J ends lost 6 bases and 3 bases respectively, with 21 bases between them. The CDR3 extends over 16 amino acids. The germline V gene encodes CDR1 LGHDT and CDR2 YNNKEL (reference sequence). CDR3 residues: CASSPEGTGKFYEQYF. The CDR3 DNA sequence: TGTGCCAGCAGTCCGGAGGGCACAGGAAAGTTCTACGAGCAGTACTTC.

This clonotype was seen at least ten times. The V gene is TRBV7-3, the J gene TRBJ2-3, with a weak D call TRBD1 (5 bases). The length of the CDR3 is 15 residues. CDR1 SGHTA and CDR2 FQGTGA come from the germline V gene. Deletions cut 4 bases from V and 0 bases from J, with 11 bases between. The CDR3 DNA sequence: TGTGCCAGCAGCTGGGGCGGAGCTAGCACAGATACGCAGTATTTT. The encoded protein is CASSWGGASTDTQYF.